This T cell receptor (beta chain) originates from a study of T cell responses to AZD1222 COVID-19 vaccine. Looked up from germline, CDR1 is MDHEN and CDR2 is SYDVKM. This CDR3 is built from 17 residues. V dropped 3 bases and J dropped 7; count of bases not matched to a gene: 13. Findings of the study overall: Seropositive AZD1222 recipients at baseline numbered only 6 or 7. Spike-specific TCRs gained breadth and depth after people received two AZD1222 doses. Close to half of all spike-specific TCRs reportedly target regions of the variants that are unmutated.

In the case of this clone: Its target is unknown.

The repertoire was sequenced with immunoSEQ multiplex PCR; TCRdb's copy has only in-frame clones and lacks some. The table records 77,000 or so clones, about 92% of them present only once. J is TRBJ2-3 and V is TRBV28; 10 bases match TRBD2. The sequence came from an adult in good health. Sequenced here: peripheral blood, sampled on day 0 of MenACWY control vaccination. The CDR3 bases are TGTGCCAGCAGTTTTATCGGGCTAGCGGGAGCAGGTTATACGCAGTATTTT. Translated, it gives CASSFIGLAGAGYTQYF. Full variable domain (rest looked up from reference TRBV28 and TRBJ2-3): DVKVTQSSRYLVKRTGEKVFLECVQDMDHENMFWYRQDPGLGLRLIYFSYDVKMKEKGDIPEGYSVSREKKERFSLILESASTNQTSMYLCASSFIGLAGAGYTQYFGPGTRLTVL.